This T cell receptor beta chain was found in a study of shared T cell receptors in the human thymus. This clone was seen a single time. Here immunoSEQ multiplex PCR was the method, and the copy in TCRdb shows in-frame clones only, minus some. This sample yields some 720,000 clones, of which around 89% are seen a single time; approximately 0.011% belongs to the top ten. V trimming: 4 bases; J trimming: 3 bases; junction bases outside the gene matches: 1. Germline V gene sequence: CDR1 MNHEY, CDR2 SVGAGI. CDR3 size: 13 residues. This sample also appeared in a second study, on human thymus T cells. As reported in that work: Resections were taken during corrective heart surgery, and the thymus tissue came from these.

What was sequenced was thymocytes. The V gene is TRBV6-5, the J gene TRBJ2-5, with TRBD2 matching 8 bases. This receptor was identified in a boy younger than two with a congenital heart defect. The CDR3 here is CASSSGLEETQYF. The CDR3 region has the DNA TGTGCCAGCAGTTCGGGACTAGAAGAGACCCAGTACTTC.